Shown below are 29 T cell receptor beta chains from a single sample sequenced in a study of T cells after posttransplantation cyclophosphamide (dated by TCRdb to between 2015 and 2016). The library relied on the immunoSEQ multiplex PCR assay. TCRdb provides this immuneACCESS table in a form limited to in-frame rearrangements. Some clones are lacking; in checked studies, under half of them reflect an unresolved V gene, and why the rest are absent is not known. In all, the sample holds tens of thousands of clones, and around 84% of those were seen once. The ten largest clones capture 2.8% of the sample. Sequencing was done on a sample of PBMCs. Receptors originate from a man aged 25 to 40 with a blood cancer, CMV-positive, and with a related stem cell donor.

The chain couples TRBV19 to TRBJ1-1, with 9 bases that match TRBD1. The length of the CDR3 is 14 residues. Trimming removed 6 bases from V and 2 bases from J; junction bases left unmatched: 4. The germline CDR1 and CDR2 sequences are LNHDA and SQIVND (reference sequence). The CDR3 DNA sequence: TGTGCCAGTAGACGGACAGGGGAAAACACTGAAGCTTTCTTT. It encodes CASRRTGENTEAFF.

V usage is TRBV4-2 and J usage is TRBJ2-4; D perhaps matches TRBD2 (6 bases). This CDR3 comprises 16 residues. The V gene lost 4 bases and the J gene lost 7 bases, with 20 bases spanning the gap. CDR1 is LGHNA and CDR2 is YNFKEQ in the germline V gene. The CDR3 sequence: CASSPQGVAGRNIQYF. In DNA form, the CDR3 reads TGTGCCAGCAGCCCCCAGGGCGTGGCAGGGAGGAACATTCAGTACTTC.

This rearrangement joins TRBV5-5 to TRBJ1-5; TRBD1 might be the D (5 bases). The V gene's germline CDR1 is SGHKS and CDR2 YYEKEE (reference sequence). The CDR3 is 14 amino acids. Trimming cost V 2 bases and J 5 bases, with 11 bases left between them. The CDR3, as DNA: TGTGCCAGCAGCTTTCGGGGAGGGGATCAGCCCCAGCATTTT. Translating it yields CASSFRGGDQPQHF.

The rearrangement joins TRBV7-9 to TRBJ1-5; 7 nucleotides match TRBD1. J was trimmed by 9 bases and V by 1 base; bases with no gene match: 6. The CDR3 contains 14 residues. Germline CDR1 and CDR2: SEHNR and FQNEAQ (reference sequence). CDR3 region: CASSLGQGDPPQHF. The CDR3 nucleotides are TGTGCCAGCAGCTTAGGACAGGGAGATCCGCCCCAGCATTTT.

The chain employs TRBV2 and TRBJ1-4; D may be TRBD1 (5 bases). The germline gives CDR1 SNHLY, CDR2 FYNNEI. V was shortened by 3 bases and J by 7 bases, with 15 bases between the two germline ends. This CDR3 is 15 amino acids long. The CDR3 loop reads CASSDLGGGGEKLFF. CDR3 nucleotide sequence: TGTGCCAGCAGTGACTTGGGGGGGGGAGGTGAAAAACTGTTTTTT.

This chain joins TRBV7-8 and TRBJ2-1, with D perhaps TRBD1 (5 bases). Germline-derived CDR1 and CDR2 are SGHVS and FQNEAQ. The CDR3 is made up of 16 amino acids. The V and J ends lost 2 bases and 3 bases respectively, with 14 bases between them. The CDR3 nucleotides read TGTGCCAGCAGCTTACCTATGACAGTTTTCTACAATGAGCAGTTCTTC. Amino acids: CASSLPMTVFYNEQFF. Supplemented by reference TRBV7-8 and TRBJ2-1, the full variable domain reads GAGVSQSPRYKVAKRGQDVALRCDPISGHVSLFWYQQALGQGPEFLTYFQNEAQLDKSGLPSDRFFAERPEGSVSTLKIQRTQQEDSAVYLCASSLPMTVFYNEQFFGPGTRLTVL.

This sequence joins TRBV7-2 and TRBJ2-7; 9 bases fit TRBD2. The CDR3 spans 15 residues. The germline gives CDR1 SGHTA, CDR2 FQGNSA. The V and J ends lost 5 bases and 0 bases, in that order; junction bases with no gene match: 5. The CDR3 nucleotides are TGTGCCAGCAGCCTTACTAGCGGGTTCTCCTACGAGCAGTACTTC. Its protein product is CASSLTSGFSYEQYF. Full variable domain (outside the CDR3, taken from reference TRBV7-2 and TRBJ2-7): GAGVSQSPSNKVTEKGKDVELRCDPISGHTALYWYRQSLGQGLEFLIYFQGNSAPDKSGLPSDRFSAERTGGSVSTLTIQRTQQEDSAVYLCASSLTSGFSYEQYFGPGTRLTVT.

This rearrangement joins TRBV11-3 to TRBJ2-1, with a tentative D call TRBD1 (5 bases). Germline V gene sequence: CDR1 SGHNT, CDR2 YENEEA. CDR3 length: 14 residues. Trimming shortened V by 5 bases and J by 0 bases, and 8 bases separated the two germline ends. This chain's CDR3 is CASSPGSSYNEQFF. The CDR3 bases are TGTGCCAGCAGCCCAGGGTCCTCCTACAATGAGCAGTTCTTC.

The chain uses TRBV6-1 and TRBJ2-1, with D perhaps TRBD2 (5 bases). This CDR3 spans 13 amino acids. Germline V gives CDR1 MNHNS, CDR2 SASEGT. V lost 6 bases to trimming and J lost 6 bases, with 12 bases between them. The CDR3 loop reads CASSLHRGNEQFF. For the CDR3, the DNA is TGTGCCAGCAGCCTCCATCGGGGCAATGAGCAGTTCTTC.

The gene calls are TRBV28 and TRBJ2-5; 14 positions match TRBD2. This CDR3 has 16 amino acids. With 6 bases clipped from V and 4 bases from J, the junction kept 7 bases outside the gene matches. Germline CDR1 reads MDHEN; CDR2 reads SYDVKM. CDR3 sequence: CASRAGTSGSVETQYF. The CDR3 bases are TGTGCCAGCAGAGCAGGGACTAGCGGGAGTGTAGAGACCCAGTACTTC.

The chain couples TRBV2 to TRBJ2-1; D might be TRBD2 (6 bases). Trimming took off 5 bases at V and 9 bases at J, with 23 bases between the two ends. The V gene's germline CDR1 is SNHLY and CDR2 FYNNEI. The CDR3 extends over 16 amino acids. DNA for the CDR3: TGTGCCAGCAGTCGACTAGGAAAGTTGGTTAACGGTGAGCAGTTCTTC. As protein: CASSRLGKLVNGEQFF.

This chain's CDR3 is CAWSKGQGATSKETQYF. The DNA of the CDR3 is TGTGCCTGGAGCAAGGGACAGGGGGCGACTAGCAAAGAGACCCAGTACTTC. The genes are TRBV30 and TRBJ2-5; 12 nucleotides agree with TRBD1. With V trimmed by 3 bases and J by 3 bases, 11 bases remained unmatched. Germline CDR1 reads GTSNPN; CDR2 reads SVGIG (reference sequence). CDR3 size: 17 residues.

This chain's CDR3 is CASSLRPGQSTNEQFF. The CDR3 region has the DNA TGTGCCAGCAGCTTACGTCCAGGACAGTCGACCAATGAGCAGTTCTTC. The rearrangement links TRBV7-6 to TRBJ2-1; tentative D call: TRBD1 (6 bases). Trimming pared 2 bases from V and 6 bases from J, leaving 17 bases between. This CDR3 region has 16 residues. Per germline, CDR1 SGHVS and CDR2 FNYEAQ.

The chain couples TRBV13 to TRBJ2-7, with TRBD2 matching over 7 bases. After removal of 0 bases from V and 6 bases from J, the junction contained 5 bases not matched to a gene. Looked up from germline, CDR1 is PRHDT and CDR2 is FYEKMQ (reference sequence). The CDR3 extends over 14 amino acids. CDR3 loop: CASSLGTWGGEQYF. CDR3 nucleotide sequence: TGTGCCAGCAGCTTAGGCACTTGGGGGGGCGAGCAGTACTTC.

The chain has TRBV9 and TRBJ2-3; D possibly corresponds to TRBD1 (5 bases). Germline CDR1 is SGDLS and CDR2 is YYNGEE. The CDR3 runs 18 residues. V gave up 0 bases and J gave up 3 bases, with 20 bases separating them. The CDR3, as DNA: TGTGCCAGCAGCGTAGCGCAGGGTCGCGGAGATAAAACAGATACGCAGTATTTT. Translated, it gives CASSVAQGRGDKTDTQYF.

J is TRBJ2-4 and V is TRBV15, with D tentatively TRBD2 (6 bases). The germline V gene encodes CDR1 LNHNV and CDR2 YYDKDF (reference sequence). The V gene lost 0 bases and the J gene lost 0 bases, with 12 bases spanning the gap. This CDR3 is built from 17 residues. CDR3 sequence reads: CATSREGVSGAKNIQYF. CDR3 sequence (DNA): TGTGCCACCAGCAGAGAGGGAGTTAGCGGAGCCAAAAACATTCAGTACTTC.

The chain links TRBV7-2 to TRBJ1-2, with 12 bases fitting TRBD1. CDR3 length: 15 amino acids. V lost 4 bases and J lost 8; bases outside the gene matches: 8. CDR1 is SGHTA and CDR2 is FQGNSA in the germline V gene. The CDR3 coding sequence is TGTGCCAGCAGCTCCGGGACAGGGGGCGCACGGGGCTACACCTTC. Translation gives CASSSGTGGARGYTF. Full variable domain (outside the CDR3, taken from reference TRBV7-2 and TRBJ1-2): GAGVSQSPSNKVTEKGKDVELRCDPISGHTALYWYRQSLGQGLEFLIYFQGNSAPDKSGLPSDRFSAERTGGSVSTLTIQRTQQEDSAVYLCASSSGTGGARGYTFGSGTRLTVV.

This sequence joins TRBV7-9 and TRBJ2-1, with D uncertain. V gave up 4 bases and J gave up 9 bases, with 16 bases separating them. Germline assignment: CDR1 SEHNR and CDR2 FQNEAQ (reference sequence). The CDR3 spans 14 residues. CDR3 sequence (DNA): TGTGCCAGCAGCTCACTCCTAAAGAAGTTTGAGCAGTTCTTC. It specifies CASSSLLKKFEQFF.

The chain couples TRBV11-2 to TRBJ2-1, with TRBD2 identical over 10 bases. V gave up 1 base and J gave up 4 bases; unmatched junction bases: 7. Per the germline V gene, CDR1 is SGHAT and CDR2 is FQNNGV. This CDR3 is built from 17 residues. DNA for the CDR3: TGTGCCAGCAGCTTAGGGACTAGCGGCCGCTCTTACAATGAGCAGTTCTTC. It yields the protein CASSLGTSGRSYNEQFF.

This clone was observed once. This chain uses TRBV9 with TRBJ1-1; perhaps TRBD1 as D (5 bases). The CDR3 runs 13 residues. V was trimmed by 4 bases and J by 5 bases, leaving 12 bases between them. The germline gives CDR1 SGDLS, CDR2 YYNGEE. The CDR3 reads CASSPRQKTEAFF. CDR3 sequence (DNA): TGTGCCAGCAGCCCGAGACAGAAGACTGAAGCTTTCTTT.

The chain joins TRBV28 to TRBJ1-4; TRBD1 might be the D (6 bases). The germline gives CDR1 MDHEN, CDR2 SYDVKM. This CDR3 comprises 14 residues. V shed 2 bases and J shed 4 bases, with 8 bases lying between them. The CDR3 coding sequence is TGTGCCAGCAGTTTAAACAGGGTTAATGAAAAACTGTTTTTT. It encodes CASSLNRVNEKLFF.

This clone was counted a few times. The CDR3 nucleotides read TGTGCCAGCAGCTTGGCGGGGGGCACTGAAAAACTGTTTTTT. Protein: CASSLAGGTEKLFF. The chain has TRBV5-4 and TRBJ1-4; D might be TRBD1 (6 bases). V was clipped by 0 bases and J by 7 bases, with 10 bases between them. CDR1 is SGHNT and CDR2 is YYREEE in the germline V gene (reference sequence). This CDR3 has 14 amino acids.

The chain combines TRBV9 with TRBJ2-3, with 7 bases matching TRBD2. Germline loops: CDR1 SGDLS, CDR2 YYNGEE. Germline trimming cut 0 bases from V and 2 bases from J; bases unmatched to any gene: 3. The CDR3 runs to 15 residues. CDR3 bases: TGTGCCAGCAGCGTAGGACTAGCCGCCACAGATACGCAGTATTTT. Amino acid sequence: CASSVGLAATDTQYF.

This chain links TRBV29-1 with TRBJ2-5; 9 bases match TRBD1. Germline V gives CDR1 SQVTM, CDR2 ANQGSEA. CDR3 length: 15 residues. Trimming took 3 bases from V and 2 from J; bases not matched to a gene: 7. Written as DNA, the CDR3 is TGCAGCGTTGAGGGGGACAGGGAGGGACAAGAGACCCAGTACTTC. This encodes CSVEGDREGQETQYF. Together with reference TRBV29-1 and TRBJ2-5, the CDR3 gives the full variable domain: SAVISQKPSRDICQRGTSLTIQCQVDSQVTMMFWYRQQPGQSLTLIATANQGSEATYESGFVIDKFPISRPNLTFSTLTVSNMSPEDSSIYLCSVEGDREGQETQYFGPGTRLLVL.

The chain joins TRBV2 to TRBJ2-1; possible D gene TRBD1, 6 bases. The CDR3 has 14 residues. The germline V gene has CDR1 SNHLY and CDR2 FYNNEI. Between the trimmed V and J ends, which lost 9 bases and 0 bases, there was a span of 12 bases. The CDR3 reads CASYRDNSYNEQFF. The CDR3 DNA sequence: TGTGCCAGTTACCGGGACAACTCCTACAATGAGCAGTTCTTC.

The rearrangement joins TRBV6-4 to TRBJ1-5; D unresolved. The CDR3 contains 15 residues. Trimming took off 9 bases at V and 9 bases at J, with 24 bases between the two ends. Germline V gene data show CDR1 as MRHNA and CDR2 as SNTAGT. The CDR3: CARFRRAKPRAPQHF. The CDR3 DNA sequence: TGTGCCAGATTCAGGAGGGCCAAACCAAGGGCGCCCCAGCATTTT.

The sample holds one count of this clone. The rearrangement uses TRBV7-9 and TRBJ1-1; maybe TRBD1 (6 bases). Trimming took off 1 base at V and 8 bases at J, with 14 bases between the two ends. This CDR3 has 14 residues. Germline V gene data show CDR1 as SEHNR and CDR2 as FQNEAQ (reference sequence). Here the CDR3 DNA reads TGTGCCAGCAGCTTAGACGGGACAACCTTCGAAGCTTTCTTT. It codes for CASSLDGTTFEAFF.

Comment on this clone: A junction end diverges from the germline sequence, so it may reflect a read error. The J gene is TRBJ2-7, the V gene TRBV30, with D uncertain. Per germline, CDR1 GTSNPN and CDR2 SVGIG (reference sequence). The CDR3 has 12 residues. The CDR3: CAWSIASSEQYF. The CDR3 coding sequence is TGTGCCTGGAGTATCGCGTCCTCCGAGCAGTACTTC.

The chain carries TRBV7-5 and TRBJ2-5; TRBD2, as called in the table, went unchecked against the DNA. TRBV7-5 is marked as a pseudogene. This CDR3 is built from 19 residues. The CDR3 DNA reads TGTGCCAGAAGCTTAGGATCTTCTCCCCCATGCGGGGACGCGGAGACCCAGTACTTC. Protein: CARSLGSSPPCGDAETQYF.